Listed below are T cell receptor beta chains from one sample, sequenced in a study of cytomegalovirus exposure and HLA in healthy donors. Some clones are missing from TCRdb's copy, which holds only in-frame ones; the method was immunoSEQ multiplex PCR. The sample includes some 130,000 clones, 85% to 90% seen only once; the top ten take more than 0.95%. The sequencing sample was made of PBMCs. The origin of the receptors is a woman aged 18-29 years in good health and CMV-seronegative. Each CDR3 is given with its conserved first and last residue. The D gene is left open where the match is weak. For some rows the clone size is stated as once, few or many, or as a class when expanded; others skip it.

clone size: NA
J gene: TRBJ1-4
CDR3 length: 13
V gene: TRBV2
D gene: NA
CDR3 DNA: TGTGCCAGCAGTGGTAGTTCTAATGAAAAACTGTTTTTT
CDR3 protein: CASSGSSNEKLFF

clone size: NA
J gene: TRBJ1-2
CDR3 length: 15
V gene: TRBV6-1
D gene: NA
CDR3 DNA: TGTGCCAGCAGTGAATCCGGGAGGTTGGTTGGAGGCTACACCTTC
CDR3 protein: CASSESGRLVGGYTF

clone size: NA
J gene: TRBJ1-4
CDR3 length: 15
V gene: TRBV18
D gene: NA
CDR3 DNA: TGTGCCAGCTCGCCTAATAATGGAGGTCAAGGAAAACTGTTTTTT
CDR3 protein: CASSPNNGGQGKLFF

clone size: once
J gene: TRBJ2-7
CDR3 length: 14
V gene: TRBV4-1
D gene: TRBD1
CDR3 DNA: TGCGCCAGCAGACCCACGGGACAGTCCTACGAGCAGTACTTC
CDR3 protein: CASRPTGQSYEQYF

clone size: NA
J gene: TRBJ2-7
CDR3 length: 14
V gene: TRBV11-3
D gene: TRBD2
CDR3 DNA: TGTGCCAGCAGTCAACTAGCGGGGAGCGGGGAGCAGTACTTC
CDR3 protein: CASSQLAGSGEQYF

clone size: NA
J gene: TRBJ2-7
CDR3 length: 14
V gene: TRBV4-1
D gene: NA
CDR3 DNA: TGCGCCAGCAGCCAAGACAGGGTTTCCTACGAGCAGTACTTC
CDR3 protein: CASSQDRVSYEQYF

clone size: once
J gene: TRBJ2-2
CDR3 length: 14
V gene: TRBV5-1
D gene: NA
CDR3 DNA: TGCGCCAGCAGCTTTGACAGCCACACCGGGGAGCTGTTTTTT
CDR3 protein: CASSFDSHTGELFF

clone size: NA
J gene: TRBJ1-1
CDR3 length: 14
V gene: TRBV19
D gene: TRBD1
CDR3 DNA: TGTGCCAGTAGTACAGATACAGGGGACACTGAAGCTTTCTTT
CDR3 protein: CASSTDTGDTEAFF

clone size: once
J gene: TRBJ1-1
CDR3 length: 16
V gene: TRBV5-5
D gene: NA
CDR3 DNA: TGTGCCAGCAGCTTGCTGCAGGGTCAAGGGAACACTGAAGCTTTCTTT
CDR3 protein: CASSLLQGQGNTEAFF

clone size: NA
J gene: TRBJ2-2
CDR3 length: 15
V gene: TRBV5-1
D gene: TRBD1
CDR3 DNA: TGCGCCAGCCACGCCGGGACAGAGAACACCGGGGAGCTGTTTTTT
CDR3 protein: CASHAGTENTGELFF

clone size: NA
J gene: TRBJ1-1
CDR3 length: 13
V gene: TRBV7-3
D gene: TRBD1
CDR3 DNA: TGTGCCAGCAGCCCACAGGGGGACACTGAAGCTTTCTTT
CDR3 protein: CASSPQGDTEAFF

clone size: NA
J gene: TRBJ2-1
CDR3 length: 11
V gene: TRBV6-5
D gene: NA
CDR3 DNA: TGTGCCAGCAGGAGAAACAATGAGCAGTTCTTC
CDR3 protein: CASRRNNEQFF

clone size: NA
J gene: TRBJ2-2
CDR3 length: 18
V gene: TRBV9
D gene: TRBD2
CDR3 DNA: TGTGCCAGCAGCGTAGATTTGCGGGGGGCTCCGAACACCGGGGAGCTGTTTTTT
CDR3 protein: CASSVDLRGAPNTGELFF

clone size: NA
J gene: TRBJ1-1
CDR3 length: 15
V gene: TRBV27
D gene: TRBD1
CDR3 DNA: TGTGCCAGCAGTTTCTTGGACAGGGGGAACACTGAAGCTTTCTTT
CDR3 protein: CASSFLDRGNTEAFF

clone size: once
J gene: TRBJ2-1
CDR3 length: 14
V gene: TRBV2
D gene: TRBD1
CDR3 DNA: TGTGCCAGAGCCGGGACAGGGGGCAACGATGAGCAGTTCTTC
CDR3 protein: CARAGTGGNDEQFF

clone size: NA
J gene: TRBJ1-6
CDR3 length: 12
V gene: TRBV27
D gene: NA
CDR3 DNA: TGTGCCAGCCGAACGGGAAATTCACCCCTCCACTTT
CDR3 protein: CASRTGNSPLHF

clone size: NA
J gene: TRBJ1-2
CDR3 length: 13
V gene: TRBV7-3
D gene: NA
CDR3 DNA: TGTGCCAGCAGCTTGGACCGGGGGTATGGCTACACCTTC
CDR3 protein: CASSLDRGYGYTF

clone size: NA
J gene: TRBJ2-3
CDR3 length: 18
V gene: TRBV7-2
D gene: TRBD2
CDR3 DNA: TGTGCCAGCAGCAGAGGCGTGGGCGGGGGGGCGGTCGCAGATACGCAGTATTTT
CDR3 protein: CASSRGVGGGAVADTQYF

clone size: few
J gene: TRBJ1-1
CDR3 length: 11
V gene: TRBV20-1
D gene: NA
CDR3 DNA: TGCAGTGCTAGCAGGGTGGCTGAAGCTTTCTTT
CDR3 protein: CSASRVAEAFF

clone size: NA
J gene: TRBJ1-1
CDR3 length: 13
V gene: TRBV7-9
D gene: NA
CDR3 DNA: TGTGCCAGCAGCCCGGGTCTGGCTTCCGGAGCTTTCTTT
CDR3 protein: CASSPGLASGAFF

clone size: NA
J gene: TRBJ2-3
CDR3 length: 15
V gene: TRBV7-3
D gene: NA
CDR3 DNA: TGTGCCAGCACCCAGGGTGGCTCACTCCCCGGTACGCAGTATTTT
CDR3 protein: CASTQGGSLPGTQYF

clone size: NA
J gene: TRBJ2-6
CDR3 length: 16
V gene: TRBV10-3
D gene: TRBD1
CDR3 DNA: TGTGCCATCCGGGACAGGACTGGATCTGGGGCCAACGTCCTGACTTTC
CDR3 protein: CAIRDRTGSGANVLTF